The 16 T cell receptor beta chains below all came from one sample that was sequenced in a study of cytomegalovirus exposure and HLA in healthy donors. PCR was performed using 60 Vbeta and 13 Jbeta primers. Data came from immunoSEQ multiplex PCR; TCRdb stores just in-frame clones and leaves some out. The repertoire holds roughly 130,000 clones, roughly 88% seen once, with 1.7% in the top ten. Sequencing was performed on PBMCs. Receptors originate from a boy between 10 and 17 years old in good health and CMV-seronegative.

This clone was observed a single time. This chain connects TRBV7-9 to TRBJ2-1, with TRBD2 matching over 9 bases. The ends lost 6 bases at V and 6 bases at J; junction bases unmatched: 6. Germline CDR1 SEHNR, CDR2 FQNEAQ (reference sequence). This CDR3 has 14 amino acids. Written as DNA, the CDR3 is TGTGCCAGCAGAGGGACTAGCCAATCCAATGAGCAGTTCTTC. Protein: CASRGTSQSNEQFF.

About this clone itself: The junction departs from germline at one end; a sequencing error may be responsible. The gene calls are TRBV7-9 and TRBJ1-2, with D perhaps TRBD1 (6 bases). Germline assignment: CDR1 SEHNR and CDR2 FQNEAQ (reference sequence). The length of the CDR3 is 14 residues. DNA for the CDR3: TGTTCCAGCAGCTTAGCGGGAGGGGGCTATGGCTACACCTTC. This sequence encodes CSSSLAGGGYGYTF.

The chain is built from TRBV5-1 and TRBJ2-7, with TRBD1 identical over 7 bases. Trimming cost V 4 bases and J 1 base; bases outside gene matches: 5. Germline V CDR1 and CDR2: SGHRS, YFSETQ. The CDR3 covers 14 residues. DNA for the CDR3: TGCGCCAGCAGCACCACAGGGGTTTCCTACGAGCAGTACTTC. It yields the protein CASSTTGVSYEQYF.

V usage is TRBV7-2 and J usage is TRBJ1-2; possibly TRBD1 for D (6 bases). Deletions cut 6 bases from V and 4 bases from J, with 18 bases between. The CDR3 spans 15 residues. Per germline, CDR1 SGHTA and CDR2 FQGNSA. This CDR3 reads CASRVEGGGGYGYTF. CDR3 bases: TGTGCCAGCAGGGTAGAGGGGGGCGGGGGCTATGGCTACACCTTC. The full variable domain, in which reference TRBV7-2 and TRBJ1-2 provide the parts outside the CDR3, is GAGVSQSPSNKVTEKGKDVELRCDPISGHTALYWYRQSLGQGLEFLIYFQGNSAPDKSGLPSDRFSAERTGGSVSTLTIQRTQQEDSAVYLCASRVEGGGGYGYTFGSGTRLTVV.

This sequence joins TRBV11-2 and TRBJ1-2; TRBD1 might be the D (5 bases). V was cut by 1 base and J by 3 bases, with 12 bases left in between. Looked up from germline, CDR1 is SGHAT and CDR2 is FQNNGV. The CDR3 totals 15 residues. The CDR3 sequence: CASSLVGGEDYGYTF. For the CDR3, the DNA is TGTGCCAGCAGCTTAGTGGGGGGTGAGGACTATGGCTACACCTTC. Variable domain in full (rest from reference TRBV11-2 and TRBJ1-2): EAGVAQSPRYKIIEKRQSVAFWCNPISGHATLYWYQQILGQGPKLLIQFQNNGVVDDSQLPKDRFSAERLKGVDSTLKIQPAKLEDSAVYLCASSLVGGEDYGYTFGSGTRLTVV.

This clone appeared a single time. The chain has TRBV6-5 and TRBJ2-7; TRBD2 matches 8 bases. Trimming at V came to 9 bases and at J to 6 bases, leaving 16 bases not matched to a gene. Per the germline V gene, CDR1 is MNHEY and CDR2 is SVGAGI. The CDR3 spans 15 residues. The CDR3 sequence: CASSRAASGGGEQYF. The CDR3 DNA is TGTGCCAGTTCTAGAGCGGCCTCCGGGGGGGGCGAGCAGTACTTC.

The chain has TRBV6-5 and TRBJ2-1; 8 nucleotides match TRBD2. With 11 bases clipped from V and 4 bases from J, the junction kept 10 bases outside the gene matches. Germline V gives CDR1 MNHEY, CDR2 SVGAGI. The CDR3 contains 14 residues. The CDR3 nucleotides read TGTGCCGCCAAATCAGCGGGGGCATACAATGAGCAGTTCTTC. Translation gives CAAKSAGAYNEQFF.

The chain joins TRBV5-4 to TRBJ1-4; the D is unclear. CDR3 length: 16 amino acids. The germline gives CDR1 SGHNT, CDR2 YYREEE (reference sequence). V lost 1 base and J lost 7, with 17 bases in between. The CDR3 region is CASSLIRPSGTEKLFF. The DNA of the CDR3 is TGTGCCAGCAGCTTGATTCGTCCCAGCGGTACTGAAAAACTGTTTTTT.

The rearrangement joins TRBV29-1 to TRBJ1-3; 12 bases align to TRBD1. V lost 5 bases to trimming and J lost 2 bases; unmatched junction nucleotides: 1. The CDR3 loop spans 14 amino acids. The V gene's germline CDR1 is SQVTM and CDR2 ANQGSEA. This CDR3 is CSVWDRGPGNTIYF. The CDR3, as DNA: TGCAGCGTTTGGGACAGGGGGCCTGGAAACACCATATATTTT.

This clone was recorded only once. The chain combines TRBV7-6 with TRBJ1-3, with D maybe TRBD1 (5 bases). The V end was cut by 5 bases, the J end by 2 bases, with 13 bases between. Germline CDR1 reads SGHVS; CDR2 reads FNYEAQ. The CDR3 is 15 amino acids. The CDR3 DNA follows: TGTGCCAGCAGCGCCCCTCAGGGTCCTGGAAACACCATATATTTT. Its protein is CASSAPQGPGNTIYF.

The chain recombines TRBV6-5 with TRBJ1-5; D is undetermined. This CDR3 spans 13 amino acids. Germline V gene lookup returns CDR1 MNHEY and CDR2 SVGAGI. The germline V and J ends were trimmed by 0 bases and 7 bases, with 7 bases remaining between them. Here the CDR3 reads CASSYSSVQPQHF. The CDR3, as DNA: TGTGCCAGCAGTTACTCGTCGGTGCAGCCCCAGCATTTT.

In its sample, this clone was seen a few times. The rearrangement joins TRBV7-2 to TRBJ1-6, with 7 bases identical to TRBD1. In germline, CDR1 is SGHTA, CDR2 FQGNSA. The CDR3 consists of 15 residues. V dropped 3 bases and J dropped 7; count of bases not matched to a gene: 6. CDR3 bases: TGTGCCAGCAGCTTCACCGGGACAGAGAATTCACCCCTCCACTTT. Translated: CASSFTGTENSPLHF.

The chain couples TRBV15 to TRBJ1-2; maybe TRBD1 (6 bases). The CDR3 extends over 18 amino acids. Germline V lookup: CDR1 LNHNV, CDR2 YYDKDF (reference sequence). Deletions cut 4 bases from V and 2 bases from J, with 23 bases between. The CDR3: CATSKSALGHGINYGYTF. The CDR3 DNA reads TGTGCCACCAGCAAATCTGCCCTGGGACACGGAATCAACTATGGCTACACCTTC.

This chain joins TRBV9 and TRBJ2-3, with 9 bases aligning to TRBD2. Per germline, CDR1 SGDLS and CDR2 YYNGEE. V lost 0 bases to trimming and J lost 2 bases; unmatched junction nucleotides: 4. The CDR3 totals 16 residues. CDR3 nucleotides: TGTGCCAGCAGCGTAGAGGGCGGGGGGGCCACAGATACGCAGTATTTT. This encodes CASSVEGGGATDTQYF.

This clone has just a few counts. This same CDR3 is encoded by further DNA sequences in the sample. The V gene is TRBV5-1, the J gene TRBJ1-1; the match to TRBD1 covers 8 bases. CDR1 and CDR2 (germline): SGHRS, YFSETQ. Trimming removed 3 bases from V and 1 base from J; junction bases left unmatched: 2. The CDR3 loop spans 14 amino acids. The CDR3 region has the DNA TGCGCCAGCAGCTCCGGACAGGGGAACACTGAAGCTTTCTTT. The encoded protein is CASSSGQGNTEAFF.

This clone was detected a few times. The chain combines TRBV4-3 with TRBJ1-6; D unclear. The CDR3 contains 17 residues. Trimming cost V 0 bases and J 7 bases, with 16 bases left between them. Germline V gene sequence: CDR1 LGHNA, CDR2 YSLEER. CDR3 residues: CASSQDSDASANSPLHF. In nucleotides, the CDR3 is TGCGCCAGCAGCCAAGATAGTGATGCCAGCGCCAATTCACCCCTCCACTTT.